This is a list of T cell receptor beta chains from one sample in a study of T-cell reconstitution after alpha-beta-depleted transplantation in children. Each CDR3 protein gets one entry after TCRdb re-called the PCR reads with MiXCR. The profile covers around 370,000 distinct CDR3 sequences, with approximately 10% appearing a single time and about 2.3% taken by the ten largest. The sample consisted of PBMCs from the stem cell graft donor, taken from the stem cell graft. Source of these receptors: a human donor who donated a stem cell graft to a child with acute lymphoblastic leukemia. The CDR3 runs from the conserved cysteine through the conserved F or W. D genes are given only for firm matches. Rows may omit the clone size; those that give it use once, few, many or a size class.

-,14,-,TRBJ1-2,TRBV29-1,CSVGSQLRDNGYTF,TGCAGCGTTGGATCCCAGCTCAGGGACAATGGCTACACCTTC
few,16,TRBD2,TRBJ2-7,TRBV9,CASSVDETSGSYEQYF,TGTGCCAGCAGCGTAGACGAGACTAGCGGGAGCTACGAGCAGTACTTC
-,11,-,TRBJ1-1,TRBV7-9,CASRWVVEAFF,TGTGCCAGCCGCTGGGTCGTGGAAGCTTTCTTT
-,17,TRBD2,TRBJ2-1,TRBV5-1,CASSLLVSGVSYNEQFF,TGCGCCAGCAGCTTGCTTGTTAGCGGGGTCTCCTACAATGAGCAGTTCTTC
few,14,-,TRBJ2-1,TRBV20-1,CSARSQQGDNEQFF,TGCAGTGCTAGGTCTCAACAGGGAGACAATGAGCAGTTCTTC
many,14,-,TRBJ2-5,TRBV12-3/TRBV12-4,CASSLRRRQETQYF,TGTGCCAGCAGTTTGAGGCGGAGACAAGAGACCCAGTACTTC
few,15,TRBD2,TRBJ2-7,TRBV3-1,CASSLSDSGNYEQYF,TGTGCCAGCAGCCTCTCAGATAGCGGGAATTACGAGCAGTACTTC
many,17,TRBD1,TRBJ2-7,TRBV12-3/TRBV12-4,CASSLSFSRTGGNEQYF,TGTGCCAGCAGTTTGTCATTTAGTCGGACAGGGGGGAACGAGCAGTACTTC
-,16,TRBD2,TRBJ2-3,TRBV11-2,CASSLDVASGTDTQYF,TGTGCCAGCAGCTTAGATGTGGCTAGCGGGACAGATACGCAGTATTTT
many,16,TRBD1,TRBJ2-1,TRBV7-2,CASSRRQGGGDNEQFF,TGTGCCAGCAGCAGACGACAGGGGGGTGGTGACAATGAGCAGTTCTTC
-,13,-,TRBJ2-3,TRBV29-1,CSVATVITDTQYF,TGCAGCGTTGCAACAGTGATCACAGATACGCAGTATTTT
-,14,-,TRBJ1-2,TRBV3-1,CASSQVAGRYGYTF,TGTGCCAGCAGCCAAGTGGCAGGACGCTATGGCTACACCTTC
-,21,TRBD1,TRBJ1-5,TRBV24-1,CATSDTWGQGVAGLSNQPQHF,TGTGCCACCAGTGACACCTGGGGACAGGGAGTCGCCGGGTTGAGCAATCAGCCCCAGCATTTT
-,17,-,TRBJ2-4,TRBV4-3,CASSQEGRQVAKNIQYF,TGCGCCAGCAGCCAAGAGGGGAGACAGGTAGCCAAAAACATTCAGTACTTC
-,12,-,TRBJ2-1,TRBV19,CASWTVYNEQFF,TGTGCCAGTTGGACGGTTTACAATGAGCAGTTCTTC
few,13,-,TRBJ2-7,TRBV20-1,CSARLQGTYEQYF,TGCAGTGCTAGATTGCAGGGGACCTACGAGCAGTACTTC
-,13,-,TRBJ1-1,TRBV6-6,CASSSVGVSEAFF,TGTGCCAGCAGTTCCGTAGGAGTGTCTGAAGCTTTCTTT
-,15,TRBD2,TRBJ2-4,TRBV18,CASSPSGGAKNIQYF,TGTGCCAGCTCACCATCGGGGGGGGCCAAAAACATTCAGTACTTC
many,16,TRBD2,TRBJ2-2,TRBV6-1,CAAQDGAGEGSGELFF,TGTGCAGCCCAGGATGGGGCGGGAGAGGGGAGCGGGGAGCTGTTTTTT
few,11,-,TRBJ2-1,TRBV20-1,CSARRVYEQFF,TGCAGTGCTAGGCGGGTCTATGAGCAGTTCTTC
-,18,TRBD2,TRBJ2-3,TRBV27,CASSLWPSGTWRTDTQYF,TGTGCCAGCAGTTTATGGCCTAGCGGAACCTGGCGAACAGATACGCAGTATTTT
-,14,-,TRBJ2-7,TRBV7-2,CASSLTLAWSEQYF,TGTGCCAGCAGCTTAACGCTAGCGTGGAGCGAGCAGTACTTC
few,14,TRBD1,TRBJ2-1,TRBV6-5,CASSYTGGADEQFF,TGTGCCAGCAGTTACACAGGGGGCGCGGATGAGCAGTTCTTC
many,15,TRBD1,TRBJ2-2,TRBV7-9,CASSADRGLAGELFF,TGTGCCAGCAGCGCCGACAGGGGGCTAGCGGGGGAGCTGTTTTTT
many,17,TRBD2,TRBJ2-1,TRBV7-9,CASSLRTLAGSYNEQFF,TGTGCCAGCAGCCTCCGTACATTAGCGGGGAGCTACAATGAGCAGTTCTTC
-,15,-,TRBJ2-2,TRBV5-1,CASSFPGKRTGELFF,TGCGCCAGCAGCTTCCCCGGGAAGCGCACCGGGGAGCTGTTTTTT
few,16,TRBD2,TRBJ2-7,TRBV27,CASSPPGLAEAYEQYF,TGTGCCAGCAGCCCCCCCGGACTAGCGGAGGCCTACGAGCAGTACTTC
few,16,TRBD1,TRBJ2-2,TRBV27,CASSLARQGESGELFF,TGTGCCAGCAGTTTAGCCCGACAGGGGGAATCCGGGGAGCTGTTTTTT
few,18,TRBD2,TRBJ2-3,TRBV28,CASSLWASGRASTDTQYF,TGTGCCAGCAGTTTATGGGCTAGCGGGAGGGCGAGCACAGATACGCAGTATTTT
-,15,-,TRBJ1-1,TRBV9,CASSVNIEVRTEAFF,TGTGCCAGCAGCGTAAATATTGAGGTGCGCACTGAAGCTTTCTTT
-,14,-,TRBJ1-2,TRBV7-3,CASSPGPSNYGYTF,TGTGCCAGCAGCCCGGGACCGAGTAACTATGGCTACACCTTC
-,13,-,TRBJ1-3,TRBV7-2,CASSLGRGNTIYF,TGTGCCAGCAGCCTCGGACGGGGAAACACCATATATTTT
few,17,TRBD2,TRBJ2-1,TRBV10-3,CAISFGLAGGSYNEQFF,TGTGCCATCAGTTTTGGACTAGCGGGGGGATCCTACAATGAGCAGTTCTTC
few,17,-,TRBJ2-1,TRBV12-3/TRBV12-4,CASRVVEGNSLYNEQFF,TGTGCCAGCAGAGTTGTAGAGGGGAATTCCCTTTACAATGAGCAGTTCTTC
few,17,TRBD1,TRBJ2-3,TRBV25-1,CASSRRAGGASTDTQYF,TGTGCCAGCAGTAGGCGTGCAGGGGGAGCAAGCACAGATACGCAGTATTTT
few,14,-,TRBJ2-1,TRBV6-2/TRBV6-3,CASSYGSVNNEQFF,TGTGCCAGCAGTTACGGATCAGTCAACAATGAGCAGTTCTTC
-,13,-,TRBJ2-3,TRBV20-1,CSAQGGRTDTQYF,TGCAGTGCTCAGGGGGGTCGCACAGATACGCAGTATTTT
-,18,TRBD2,TRBJ2-3,TRBV6-1,CASSPLAGGPLVLDTQYF,TGTGCCAGCAGTCCACTAGCGGGAGGGCCACTCGTCTTAGATACGCAGTATTTT
-,17,-,TRBJ2-5,TRBV27,CASSTLQGLGWGETQYF,TGTGCCAGCAGTACCCTTCAGGGTCTTGGATGGGGAGAGACCCAGTACTTC
-,15,-,TRBJ2-7,TRBV7-2,CASSSRDGTPYEQYF,TGTGCCAGCAGCTCGCGGGACGGGACCCCCTACGAGCAGTACTTC
few,14,-,TRBJ1-1,TRBV18,CASSPKTGNTEAFF,TGTGCCAGCTCACCCAAAACAGGGAACACTGAAGCTTTCTTT